This T cell receptor (beta chain) stems from a study of beta chain features in type 1 diabetes. General study results and limits: Type 1 diabetes patients had moderately but significantly shorter TCRB CDR3s in all four CD4+ subsets. Resolution of whether HLA type affects TCRB rearrangement was not achieved here. Equally in patients and controls, PCR might preferentially amplify shorter templates.

The germline CDR1 and CDR2 sequences are SNHLY and FYNNEI. V was cut by 7 bases and J by 6 bases, with 8 bases left in between. CDR3 size: 11 residues. TCRB transcripts that were expressed got sequenced, as all of the isolated RNA had been reverse transcribed. Libraries were prepared by immunoSEQ multiplex PCR; TCRdb keeps only in-frame clonotypes and omits some of them. The data show some 640,000 clones, 11% to 15% seen once. A word on this clone: Its antigen is currently unknown.

The TCR sequence derives from a man between 18 and 35 years old with type 1 diabetes. Sequenced material: naive CD4+ T cells from blood. This chain joins TRBV2 and TRBJ2-3; D is unclear. The DNA for the CDR3 is TGTGCCAGCAAGAAAACGGATACGCAGTATTTT. Protein sequence: CASKKTDTQYF.